These 10 T cell receptor beta chains originate from one sample sequenced in a study of blood T cell repertoires in COVID-19. Profiling relied on immunoSEQ multiplex PCR, and the TCRdb table lists in-frame clones only, not all of them. The sample has under 350,000 clones, 80% to 90% seen once. Sequenced sample: peripheral blood. The receptors stem from a woman in her 70s with acute or convalescent COVID-19.

The chain employs TRBV28 and TRBJ1-4, with D possibly matching TRBD1 (5 bases). Germline loops: CDR1 MDHEN, CDR2 SYDVKM. Between the trimmed V and J ends, which lost 7 bases and 3 bases, there was a span of 18 bases. The CDR3 is 16 amino acids. The CDR3 spells CASTATVTVANEKLFF. The CDR3 nucleotides read TGTGCCAGCACCGCGACAGTCACAGTCGCTAATGAAAAACTGTTTTTT.

The V call is TRBV6-1, the J call TRBJ1-1, with unresolved D. The germline V gene has CDR1 MNHNS and CDR2 SASEGT. Trimming left V 3 bases short and J 7 bases short, with 6 bases between. CDR3 length: 11 residues. Here the CDR3 reads CASSEWLEAFF. The CDR3 DNA reads TGTGCCAGCAGTGAGTGGCTTGAAGCTTTCTTT.

V is TRBV7-9 and J is TRBJ1-1; the match to TRBD1 covers 8 bases. Germline V gene data show CDR1 as SEHNR and CDR2 as FQNEAQ (reference sequence). V lost 4 bases, J lost 6 bases, and 4 bases stayed unmatched. The CDR3 has 13 residues. The CDR3 coding sequence is TGTGCCAGCAGCTCTCAGGGGGCTCCTGAAGCTTTCTTT. Translated, it gives CASSSQGAPEAFF. Using reference TRBV7-9 and TRBJ1-1 for the parts outside the CDR3, the full variable domain is DTGVSQNPRHKITKRGQNVTFRCDPISEHNRLYWYRQTLGQGPEFLTYFQNEAQLEKSRLLSDRFSAERPKGSFSTLEIQRTEQGDSAMYLCASSSQGAPEAFFGQGTRLTVV.

The chain is built from TRBV5-5 and TRBJ1-5; 11 bases are shared with TRBD1. Germline CDR1 and CDR2: SGHKS and YYEKEE (reference sequence). There are 14 residues in the CDR3. V shed 4 bases and J 11 bases; nucleotides not matched to a gene: 8. CDR3 bases: TGTGCCAGCAGCCCCCGGACAGGGGGCCCTTCCCAGCATTTT. It encodes CASSPRTGGPSQHF.

The chain uses TRBV5-1 and TRBJ2-3; possibly TRBD1 for D (6 bases). CDR1 SGHRS and CDR2 YFSETQ come from the germline V gene. This CDR3 contains 15 residues. Trimming cost V 0 bases and J 3 bases, with 11 bases left between them. CDR3 in amino acids: CASSLGGRITDTQYF. Written as DNA, the CDR3 is TGCGCCAGCAGCTTGGGGGGGCGGATTACAGATACGCAGTATTTT. Full variable domain (remainder filled in from reference TRBV5-1 and TRBJ2-3): KAGVTQTPRYLIKTRGQQVTLSCSPISGHRSVSWYQQTPGQGLQFLFEYFSETQRNKGNFPGRFSGRQFSNSRSEMNVSTLELGDSALYLCASSLGGRITDTQYFGPGTRLTVL.

The CDR3 DNA is TGTGCCAGCAGCCGGGGGGGGACTGCTCACACAGATACGCAGTATTTT. Its translation: CASSRGGTAHTDTQYF. This sequence joins TRBV5-4 and TRBJ2-3, with 8 nucleotides matching TRBD2. The CDR3 loop spans 16 amino acids. The germline V gene has CDR1 SGHNT and CDR2 YYREEE (reference sequence). Losses at the gene ends were 4 bases for V and 2 bases for J; bases not matched to a gene: 9.

This chain links TRBV2 with TRBJ1-6; the D is unclear. CDR3 length: 14 residues. Trimming took 4 bases from V and 10 from J, leaving 14 bases between them. Looked up from germline, CDR1 is SNHLY and CDR2 is FYNNEI. The CDR3, as DNA: TGTGCCAGCAGTGGGCCGGGAAGGGAATCACCCCTCCACTTT. As protein: CASSGPGRESPLHF. Variable domain in full (rest from reference TRBV2 and TRBJ1-6): EPEVTQTPSHQVTQMGQEVILRCVPISNHLYFYWYRQILGQKVEFLVSFYNNEISEKSEIFDDQFSVERPDGSNFTLKIRSTKLEDSAMYFCASSGPGRESPLHFGNGTRLTVT.

V is TRBV3-1 (or the pseudogene TRBV3-2) and J is TRBJ1-2; no definite D call. V was shortened by 1 base and J by 8 bases, with 17 bases between the two germline ends. Germline-derived CDR1 and CDR2 are LGHDT and YNNKEL (reference sequence). This CDR3 is built from 15 residues. The CDR3 loop is CASSQGEATRKGYTF. The DNA for the CDR3 is TGTGCCAGCAGCCAAGGGGAGGCAACACGTAAGGGCTACACCTTC.

The chain combines TRBV2 with TRBJ1-1; D unclear. The CDR3 is 13 residues long. V dropped 8 bases and J dropped 6 bases, with 16 bases sitting between them. Germline loops: CDR1 SNHLY, CDR2 FYNNEI. Written as DNA, the CDR3 is TGTGCCAGCTCCGGGAGCCCCAAATCTGAAGCTTTCTTT. The encoded protein is CASSGSPKSEAFF.

V gene TRBV7-8 combines with J gene TRBJ1-5, with 8 bases that match TRBD1. Unmatched junction bases numbered 11, after V lost 4 bases and J lost 0 bases. The germline V gene encodes CDR1 SGHVS and CDR2 FQNEAQ. The length of the CDR3 is 18 residues. The CDR3 sequence: CASSSRDRGGYSNQPQHF. DNA for the CDR3: TGTGCCAGCAGCTCGAGAGACAGGGGCGGTTATAGCAATCAGCCCCAGCATTTT. The entire variable domain, with the rest obtained from reference TRBV7-8 and TRBJ1-5, is as follows: GAGVSQSPRYKVAKRGQDVALRCDPISGHVSLFWYQQALGQGPEFLTYFQNEAQLDKSGLPSDRFFAERPEGSVSTLKIQRTQQEDSAVYLCASSSRDRGGYSNQPQHFGDGTRLSIL.